The rows below give T cell receptor beta chains drawn from one sample of a study of blood T cell repertoires in COVID-19. The table came from immunoSEQ multiplex PCR; TCRdb's copy has only in-frame clones and leaves some out. The repertoire has about 220,000 clones, less than 85% of them found once; the top ten carry approximately 4%. Sequenced: peripheral blood. These receptors were taken from a woman at least 80 years old with acute or convalescent COVID-19. CDR3s leave out the opening cysteine and the closing phenylalanine or tryptophan. The order of the fields is V gene, CDR3 protein.

V: TRBV24-1
CDR3: ATSDPWGGRSNQPQH

V: TRBV24-1
CDR3: ATSGGGNEQF

V: TRBV5-4
CDR3: ASSLGGGQGEQY

V: TRBV7-3
CDR3: ASSRRTSGQETQY

V: TRBV7-2
CDR3: ASSFTEGTEAF

V: TRBV5-1
CDR3: ASSWATGVQGNTIY

V: TRBV7-9
CDR3: ASSLGSRTVGNQPQH

V: TRBV4-1
CDR3: ASSPTGERYQETQY

V: TRBV24-1
CDR3: ATSERSGGPSGGELF

V: TRBV6-5
CDR3: ASSYSGGGAVNEQF

V: TRBV5-1
CDR3: ASSFGGQETQY

V: TRBV7-2
CDR3: ASSLTAGVDGEQY

V: TRBV6-6
CDR3: ASSYSGGFDEKLF

V: TRBV28
CDR3: ASNSLSDYGYT

V: TRBV10-3
CDR3: AIGTGNSGYT

V: TRBV18
CDR3: ASSPGQGINSPLH

V: TRBV19
CDR3: ASSRTGTNYGYT

V: TRBV11-2
CDR3: ASSLRGSGTSGYT

V: TRBV4-1
CDR3: ASSPRTGGTTNEKLF

V: TRBV5-4
CDR3: ASSPMLGDIGDTQY

V: TRBV28
CDR3: ASSPGRDSFNQPQH

V: TRBV6-2/TRBV6-3
CDR3: ASSYGQSTEAF

V: TRBV19
CDR3: ASGTGGSYTEAF

V: TRBV7-9
CDR3: ASSLQLNTEAF

V: TRBV5-4
CDR3: ASSFIGQGETDTQY

V: TRBV19
CDR3: AIRQGRNYGYT

V: TRBV4-2
CDR3: ASSPQIRQGYGYT

V: TRBV19
CDR3: ASSPGQAAGELF

V: TRBV7-9
CDR3: ASSLQGAINTIY

V: TRBV9
CDR3: ASSPRSNTGELF

V: TRBV3-1/TRBV3-2
CDR3: ASSGDSEQY

V: TRBV5-4
CDR3: ASSHSYSGTGELF

V: TRBV19
CDR3: ASRWGTGSRNTEAF

V: TRBV14
CDR3: ASSRGLAGTDTQY

V: TRBV19
CDR3: ASSMVGAGAF

V: TRBV15
CDR3: ATSRDPGGQYEQY

V: TRBV19
CDR3: ASSRQGDGYT

V: TRBV6-2/TRBV6-3
CDR3: ASSPDRARYNQPQH

V: TRBV5-1
CDR3: ASSLVLDPYNEQF

V: TRBV9
CDR3: ASSPGQGLGEKLF

V: TRBV6-5
CDR3: ASTQGLSTDTQY

V: TRBV7-9
CDR3: ASSPPLGPYEQY